One and the same sample provided the 28 T cell receptor beta chains below, sequenced in a study of T cells after yellow fever vaccination. TCRdb used MiXCR to reprocess the 5' RACE reads, holding one entry per CDR3 protein. The data contain about 550,000 distinct CDR3 sequences, 15% to 20% of them singletons. The source material was PBMCs, sampled 15 days after the yellow fever booster vaccination. Every receptor here comes from a young man who received the YFV17D yellow fever vaccine.

This sequence joins TRBV19 and TRBJ2-3; TRBD1 aligns across 8 bases. The CDR3 is 15 amino acids. J lost 1 base, V lost 6 bases, and 6 bases had no gene match. Germline assignment: CDR1 LNHDA and CDR2 SQIVND (reference sequence). The CDR3 DNA is TGTGCCAGTAGCCGACAGGGGTATGGCACAGATACGCAGTATTTT. As protein: CASSRQGYGTDTQYF.

The genes are TRBV2 and TRBJ2-7; 8 bases map to TRBD2. The CDR3 has 16 amino acids. J gave up 2 bases and V 5 bases, and 11 bases lay outside the gene matches. CDR1 is SNHLY, CDR2 FYNNEI, per germline. The CDR3 nucleotides are TGTGCCAGCAGTTTCCGGACTAGCAAGGATACCTACGAGCAGTACTTC. This sequence encodes CASSFRTSKDTYEQYF.

The CDR3 protein is CASNPGGVAGELFF. The CDR3 region has the DNA TGTGCCAGCAACCCGGGGGGGGTGGCCGGGGAGCTGTTTTTT. The genes are TRBV12-3 or TRBV12-4 and TRBJ2-2, with 8 bases aligning to TRBD2. With V trimmed by 7 bases and J by 6 bases, 7 bases remained unmatched. The CDR3 totals 14 residues.

This chain connects TRBV29-1 to TRBJ2-7; tentatively, D is TRBD2 (5 bases). This CDR3 has 12 residues. Germline loops: CDR1 SQVTM, CDR2 ANQGSEA. V dropped 8 bases and J dropped 0 bases, with 11 bases sitting between them. CDR3 residues: CSISVSSYEQYF. The CDR3 DNA is TGCAGCATTAGCGTAAGCTCCTACGAGCAGTACTTC.

The chain links TRBV30 to TRBJ2-3; TRBD2 is a possible D gene (6 bases). There are 14 residues in the CDR3. Germline CDR1 and CDR2: GTSNPN and SVGIG (reference sequence). With 4 bases removed from V and 7 bases from J, the gap between germline ends came to 18 bases. The CDR3 DNA reads as TGTGCCTGGACGAGGGGACTGCCGGGACATACGCAGTATTTT. Translation gives CAWTRGLPGHTQYF.

The chain joins TRBV13 to TRBJ2-5; possibly TRBD2 for D (5 bases). This CDR3 has 13 residues. Germline CDR1 is PRHDT and CDR2 is FYEKMQ (reference sequence). V shed 5 bases and J shed 8 bases, with 15 bases lying between them. Here the CDR3 reads CASSRGSQRTQYF. The CDR3 DNA reads as TGTGCCAGCAGCCGAGGGTCCCAGAGAACCCAGTACTTC.

This chain links TRBV5-1 with TRBJ2-1; D might be TRBD1 (6 bases). Trimming stripped 4 bases from V and 8 bases from J, with 13 bases between. Germline CDR1 reads SGHRS; CDR2 reads YFSETQ. This CDR3 contains 13 residues. CDR3 nucleotide sequence: TGCGCCAGCAGCCTTCCAGGGGCTCATGAGCAGTTCTTC. Its protein is CASSLPGAHEQFF. The variable domain in full, completed from reference TRBV5-1 and TRBJ2-1, reads KAGVTQTPRYLIKTRGQQVTLSCSPISGHRSVSWYQQTPGQGLQFLFEYFSETQRNKGNFPGRFSGRQFSNSRSEMNVSTLELGDSALYLCASSLPGAHEQFFGPGTRLTVL.

The rearrangement joins TRBV7-2 to TRBJ2-5; 8 nucleotides match TRBD1. V shed 5 bases, J shed 5 bases, and the junction held 10 bases outside the gene matches. The CDR3 extends over 15 amino acids. The V gene's germline CDR1 is SGHTA and CDR2 FQGNSA. Here the CDR3 reads CASSATDRVGETQYF. The CDR3 bases are TGTGCCAGCAGCGCTACGGACAGGGTGGGGGAGACCCAGTACTTC. Full variable domain (rest looked up from reference TRBV7-2 and TRBJ2-5): GAGVSQSPSNKVTEKGKDVELRCDPISGHTALYWYRQSLGQGLEFLIYFQGNSAPDKSGLPSDRFSAERTGGSVSTLTIQRTQQEDSAVYLCASSATDRVGETQYFGPGTRLLVL.

The CDR3 DNA reads TGCAGCGTTGAAGATCGGAGGAACACTGAAGCTTTCTTT. Its protein product is CSVEDRRNTEAFF. This sequence joins TRBV29-1 and TRBJ1-1; D uncertain. The V gene's germline CDR1 is SQVTM and CDR2 ANQGSEA. The V end lost 0 bases, the J end lost 1 base, and 6 bases lay between the germline ends. There are 13 residues in the CDR3.

This chain connects TRBV5-5 to TRBJ2-7, with TRBD1 matching over 9 bases. After removal of 0 bases from V and 6 bases from J, the junction contained 7 bases not matched to a gene. Per germline, CDR1 SGHKS and CDR2 YYEKEE (reference sequence). The CDR3 extends over 15 amino acids. The CDR3, as DNA: TGTGCCAGCAGCTTGGTACAGGGGGCTGTGGGCGAGCAGTACTTC. Its translation is CASSLVQGAVGEQYF.

This clonotype showed up just a few times. The chain employs TRBV20-1 and TRBJ2-5; D perhaps matches TRBD1 (6 bases). The CDR3 contains 14 residues. Trimming pared 2 bases from V and 7 bases from J, leaving 17 bases between. Germline V gives CDR1 DFQATT, CDR2 SNEGSKA (reference sequence). As DNA, the CDR3 is TGCAGTGCTAGAATCGGACAGCGAAGGGGGACCCAGTACTTC. Its protein product is CSARIGQRRGTQYF.

The rearrangement links TRBV10-3 to TRBJ2-5; a weak D match, TRBD2 (5 bases). Germline V gene data show CDR1 as ENHRY and CDR2 as SYGVKD. V lost 11 bases and J lost 5, with 24 bases in between. CDR3 length equals 15 residues. CDR3 DNA sequence: TGTGCCTCCGAGCCCCGTGAGGGCGCGTTGGAGACCCAGTACTTC. This gives the protein CASEPREGALETQYF.

The chain employs TRBV5-1 and TRBJ2-1; 14 bases align to TRBD2. V lost 0 bases to trimming and J lost 9 bases; unmatched junction nucleotides: 5. The CDR3 length is 16 residues. Germline-derived CDR1 and CDR2 are SGHRS and YFSETQ. The CDR3 spells CASSLEGTSGSVEQFF. The DNA of the CDR3 is TGCGCCAGCAGCTTGGAAGGGACTAGCGGGAGTGTTGAGCAGTTCTTC. Full variable domain (rest looked up from reference TRBV5-1 and TRBJ2-1): KAGVTQTPRYLIKTRGQQVTLSCSPISGHRSVSWYQQTPGQGLQFLFEYFSETQRNKGNFPGRFSGRQFSNSRSEMNVSTLELGDSALYLCASSLEGTSGSVEQFFGPGTRLTVL.

This clonotype was observed a handful of times. This CDR3 is CSAGAGRNSYNEQFF. Written as DNA, the CDR3 is TGCAGTGCTGGGGCTGGGCGCAACTCCTACAATGAGCAGTTCTTC. This chain connects TRBV20-1 to TRBJ2-1; D possibly corresponds to TRBD1 (5 bases). Trimming removed 5 bases from V and 0 bases from J, with 14 bases in between. This CDR3 is built from 15 residues. Germline CDR1 is DFQATT and CDR2 is SNEGSKA (reference sequence).

This clonotype was seen a handful of times. CDR3 loop: CATEGPNTGELFF. CDR3 coding DNA: TGTGCCACCGAGGGACCGAACACCGGGGAGCTGTTTTTT. V and J are TRBV28 and TRBJ2-2, with D perhaps assigned TRBD1 or TRBD2 (5 bases each). This CDR3 has 13 residues. The germline V gene encodes CDR1 MDHEN and CDR2 SYDVKM. V was shortened by 10 bases and J by 0 bases, with 9 bases between the two germline ends.

The V call is TRBV6-1, the J call TRBJ2-5, with no clear D. CDR1 is MNHNS, CDR2 SASEGT, per germline. CDR3 length equals 14 residues. V was clipped by 2 bases and J by 1 base, with 8 bases between them. The CDR3 sequence is CASSENYAQETQYF. The DNA of the CDR3 is TGTGCCAGCAGTGAAAACTACGCCCAAGAGACCCAGTACTTC.

The J gene is TRBJ1-6, the V gene TRBV6-1; the D is unclear. CDR1 and CDR2 (germline): MNHNS, SASEGT. The CDR3 has 14 residues. With 7 bases removed from V and 9 bases from J, the gap between germline ends came to 16 bases. This chain's CDR3 is CASTAPDPGSPLHF. CDR3 nucleotides: TGTGCCAGCACCGCCCCCGACCCCGGTTCACCCCTCCACTTT.

This clonotype was observed a handful of times. This rearrangement joins TRBV7-8 to TRBJ2-7; 9 positions agree with TRBD1. Germline loops: CDR1 SGHVS, CDR2 FQNEAQ. The CDR3 length is 15 residues. The V segment lost 1 base and the J segment 4 bases; nucleotides outside the gene matches: 5. CDR3 protein: CASSLGSQGAYEQYF. CDR3 DNA sequence: TGTGCCAGCAGCTTAGGCTCACAGGGGGCATACGAGCAGTACTTC.

This clonotype was recorded a few times. This chain links TRBV9 with TRBJ2-1, with D tentatively TRBD2 (6 bases). Trimming removed 3 bases at V and 7 bases at J, with 14 bases between. The CDR3 totals 14 residues. Germline CDR1 SGDLS, CDR2 YYNGEE. CDR3 sequence: CASSASGSPNEQFF. The CDR3 DNA reads TGTGCCAGCAGCGCGAGCGGGTCCCCAAATGAGCAGTTCTTC.

This clonotype occurred a few times. This chain connects TRBV12-3 or TRBV12-4 to TRBJ2-7; possible D gene TRBD2, 7 bases. Trimming took off 2 bases at V and 5 bases at J, with 16 bases between the two ends. This CDR3 is built from 15 residues. CDR3 sequence: CASSLMRGRVDEQYF. The CDR3 DNA sequence: TGTGCCAGCAGTTTAATGCGGGGGCGTGTAGACGAGCAGTACTTC.

At least ten counts were recorded for this clonotype. This chain joins TRBV25-1 and TRBJ2-3; D gene ambiguous. Between the trimmed V and J ends, which lost 4 bases and 2 bases, there was a span of 10 bases. Per germline, CDR1 MGHDK and CDR2 SYGVNS. This CDR3 region has 14 residues. In DNA, the CDR3 is TGTGCCAGCAGTGGGCGGTTCAACACAGATACGCAGTATTTT. Protein product: CASSGRFNTDTQYF. Together with reference TRBV25-1 and TRBJ2-3, the CDR3 gives the full variable domain: EADIYQTPRYLVIGTGKKITLECSQTMGHDKMYWYQQDPGMELHLIHYSYGVNSTEKGDLSSESTVSRIRTEHFPLTLESARPSHTSQYLCASSGRFNTDTQYFGPGTRLTVL.

This clonotype was recorded a few times. The V call is TRBV29-1, the J call TRBJ2-4; 7 bases are a match to TRBD1. The CDR3 is 12 amino acids. The V gene's germline CDR1 is SQVTM and CDR2 ANQGSEA. V trimming: 0 bases; J trimming: 7 bases; junction bases outside the gene matches: 0. The CDR3 region has the DNA TGCAGCGTTGAAGAGGACAGGAACATTCAGTACTTC. Translated, it gives CSVEEDRNIQYF. Filled out from reference TRBV29-1 and TRBJ2-4, the complete variable domain reads SAVISQKPSRDICQRGTSLTIQCQVDSQVTMMFWYRQQPGQSLTLIATANQGSEATYESGFVIDKFPISRPNLTFSTLTVSNMSPEDSSIYLCSVEEDRNIQYFGAGTRLSVL.

This chain connects TRBV19 to TRBJ2-1, with 11 bases identical to TRBD2. The CDR3 has 16 amino acids. With 0 bases clipped from V and 3 bases from J, the junction kept 1 base outside the gene matches. From germline, CDR1 is LNHDA and CDR2 SQIVND (reference sequence). The CDR3 DNA reads TGTGCCAGTAGTATAGAACTAGCGGGAGTCTACAATGAGCAGTTCTTC. Encoded protein: CASSIELAGVYNEQFF.

This clonotype showed up many times. This sequence joins TRBV20-1 and TRBJ2-1; 9 bases line up with TRBD2. The ends lost 4 bases at V and 3 bases at J; junction bases unmatched: 7. The germline V gene encodes CDR1 DFQATT and CDR2 SNEGSKA (reference sequence). This CDR3 is built from 15 residues. For the CDR3, the DNA is TGCAGTGCTAAACGTAGCGGGAGCAGCTACAATGAGCAGTTCTTC. Its protein product is CSAKRSGSSYNEQFF.

The sample holds a few counts of this clonotype. The rearrangement links TRBV20-1 to TRBJ2-1, with TRBD1 identical over 7 bases. Per the germline V gene, CDR1 is DFQATT and CDR2 is SNEGSKA (reference sequence). The length of the CDR3 is 11 residues. The trim removed 3 bases at V and 13 bases at J, leaving 6 bases unmatched. The CDR3 DNA sequence: TGCAGTGCTAGGACAGGGAATTTACAGTTCTTC. Translated, it gives CSARTGNLQFF.

This clonotype was recorded a few times. The chain is built from TRBV29-1 and TRBJ2-5; 7 positions match TRBD2. The CDR3 length is 17 residues. J lost 2 bases, V lost 0 bases, and 12 bases had no gene match. The germline V gene encodes CDR1 SQVTM and CDR2 ANQGSEA. This CDR3 reads CSVEDIGWASGQETQYF. CDR3 coding DNA: TGCAGCGTTGAAGATATCGGCTGGGCTAGCGGACAAGAGACCCAGTACTTC.

The rearrangement uses TRBV5-1 and TRBJ2-1; 9 positions match TRBD2. Germline CDR1 and CDR2: SGHRS and YFSETQ. CDR3 length: 17 residues. The trim removed 2 bases at V and 6 bases at J, leaving 12 bases unmatched. CDR3: CASSLPTLAGVGNEQFF. The CDR3 nucleotides read TGCGCCAGCAGCTTACCTACCTTAGCGGGAGTGGGCAATGAGCAGTTCTTC.

The genes are TRBV5-1 and TRBJ2-3; D is undetermined. Germline V lookup: CDR1 SGHRS, CDR2 YFSETQ. The CDR3 has 13 residues. V gave up 2 bases and J gave up 5 bases, with 9 bases separating them. CDR3 amino acids: CASSFYRLDTQYF. The CDR3 region has the DNA TGCGCCAGCAGCTTCTATCGACTAGATACGCAGTATTTT.